This T cell receptor (beta chain) was recorded in a study of blood T cell repertoires in COVID-19. On the study more broadly: Sites in the United States, Italy and Spain provided acute and convalescent COVID-19 samples. PBMCs, B-cell-depleted T cells, or T cells were the source of the cDNA or gDNA that made up the material.

The CDR3 has 16 residues. Germline CDR1 is MNHNY and CDR2 is SVGAGI (reference sequence). Trimming at V came to 4 bases and at J to 0 bases, leaving 7 bases not matched to a gene. Profiled with immunoSEQ multiplex PCR; TCRdb holds only in-frame clones, not every one. This table holds about 220,000 clones, approximately 85% found once. The TCR was taken from a woman aged 70 to 79 with COVID-19, enrolled during active disease. The chain is built from TRBV6-6 and TRBJ2-3, with 7 bases identical to TRBD1. Sequencing was performed on peripheral blood. The CDR3 bases are TGTGCCAGCAGTTTAGGGGGCGCCGGTAGCACAGATACGCAGTATTTT. As protein: CASSLGGAGSTDTQYF.